The T cell receptor beta chain under discussion was sequenced for a study of cytomegalovirus exposure and HLA in healthy donors. Broader study findings: Rarity marked most TCR sequences, yet some public TCRs occurred in many donors. High sensitivity and specificity were reportedly achieved when the classifier diagnosed cytomegalovirus status.

PCR amplification relied on 60 Vbeta primers (plus 13 Jbeta primers). Clones were sequenced by immunoSEQ multiplex PCR, and TCRdb holds only the in-frame ones, with some missing. This table has some 170,000 clones, around three quarters appearing once. Among the donors, all were healthy bone marrow donors. With regard to this clone: The antigen remains undetermined.

The germline V gene encodes CDR1 MNHEY and CDR2 SVGAGI. The CDR3 has 15 residues. Losses at the gene ends were 7 bases for V and 5 bases for J; bases not matched to a gene: 8. This clonotype was sampled from a middle-aged woman in good health and CMV-seronegative. The rearrangement links TRBV6-5 to TRBJ2-1, with 10 positions matching TRBD2. The sequencing sample was made of PBMCs. CDR3 protein: CASNRGTSANNEQFF. CDR3 sequence (DNA): TGTGCCAGCAATCGGGGGACTAGCGCAAACAATGAGCAGTTCTTC.